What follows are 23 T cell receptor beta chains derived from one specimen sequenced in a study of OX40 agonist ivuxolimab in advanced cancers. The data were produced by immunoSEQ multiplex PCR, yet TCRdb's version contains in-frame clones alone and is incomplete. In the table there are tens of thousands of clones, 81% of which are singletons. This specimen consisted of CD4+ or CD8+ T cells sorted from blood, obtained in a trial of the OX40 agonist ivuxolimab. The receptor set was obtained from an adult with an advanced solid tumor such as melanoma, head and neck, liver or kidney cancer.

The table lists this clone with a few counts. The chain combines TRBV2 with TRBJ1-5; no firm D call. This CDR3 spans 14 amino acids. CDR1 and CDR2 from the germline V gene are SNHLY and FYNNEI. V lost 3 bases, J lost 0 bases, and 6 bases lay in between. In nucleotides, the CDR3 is TGTGCCAGCAGTGAGGTCAATAGCAATCAGCCCCAGCATTTT. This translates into CASSEVNSNQPQHF.

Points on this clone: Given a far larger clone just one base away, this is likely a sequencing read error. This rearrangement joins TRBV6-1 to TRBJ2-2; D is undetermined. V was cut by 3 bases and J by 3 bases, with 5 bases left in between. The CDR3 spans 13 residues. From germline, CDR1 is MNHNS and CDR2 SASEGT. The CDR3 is CASSDTDTGELFF. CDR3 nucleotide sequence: TGTGCCAGCAGTGACACGGACACCGGGGAGCTGTTTTTT.

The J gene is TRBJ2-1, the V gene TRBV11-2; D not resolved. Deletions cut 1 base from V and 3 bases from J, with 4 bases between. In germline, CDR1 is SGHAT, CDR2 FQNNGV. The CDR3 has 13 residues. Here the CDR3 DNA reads TGTGCCAGCAGCTTAGCCATCTACAATGAGCAGTTCTTC. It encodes CASSLAIYNEQFF.

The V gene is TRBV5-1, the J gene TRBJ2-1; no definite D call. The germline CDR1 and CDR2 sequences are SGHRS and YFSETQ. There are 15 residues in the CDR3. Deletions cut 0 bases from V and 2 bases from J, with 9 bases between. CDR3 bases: TGCGCCAGCAGCTTGGGCCAGATTGCCTACAATGAGCAGTTCTTC. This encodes CASSLGQIAYNEQFF.

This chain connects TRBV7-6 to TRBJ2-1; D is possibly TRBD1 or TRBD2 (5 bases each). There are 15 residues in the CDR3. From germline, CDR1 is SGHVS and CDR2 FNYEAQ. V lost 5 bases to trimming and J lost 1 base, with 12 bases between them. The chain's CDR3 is CASSQRGPSYNEQFF. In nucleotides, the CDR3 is TGTGCCAGCAGCCAACGGGGACCTTCCTACAATGAGCAGTTCTTC.

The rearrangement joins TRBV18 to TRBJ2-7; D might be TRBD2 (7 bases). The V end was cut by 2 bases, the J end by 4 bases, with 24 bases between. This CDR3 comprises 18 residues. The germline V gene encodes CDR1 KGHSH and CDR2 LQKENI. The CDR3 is CASSPGGGGPGASYEQYF. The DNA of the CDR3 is TGTGCCAGCTCACCAGGAGGGGGGGGACCCGGGGCCTCGTACGAGCAGTACTTC. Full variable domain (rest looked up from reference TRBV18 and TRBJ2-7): NAGVMQNPRHLVRRRGQEARLRCSPMKGHSHVYWYRQLPEEGLKFMVYLQKENIIDESGMPKERFSAEFPKEGPSILRIQQVVRGDSAAYFCASSPGGGGPGASYEQYFGPGTRLTVT.

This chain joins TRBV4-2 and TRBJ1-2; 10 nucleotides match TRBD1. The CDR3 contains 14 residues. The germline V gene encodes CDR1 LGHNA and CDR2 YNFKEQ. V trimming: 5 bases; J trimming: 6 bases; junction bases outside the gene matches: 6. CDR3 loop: CASSDSGQGDGYTF. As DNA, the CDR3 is TGTGCCAGCAGCGATAGTGGACAGGGGGATGGCTACACCTTC.

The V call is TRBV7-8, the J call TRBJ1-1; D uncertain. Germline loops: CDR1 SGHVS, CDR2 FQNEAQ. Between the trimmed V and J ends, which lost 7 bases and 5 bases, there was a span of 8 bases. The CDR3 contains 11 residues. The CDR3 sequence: CASTLGTEAFF. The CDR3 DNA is TGTGCCAGCACCTTGGGAACTGAAGCTTTCTTT.

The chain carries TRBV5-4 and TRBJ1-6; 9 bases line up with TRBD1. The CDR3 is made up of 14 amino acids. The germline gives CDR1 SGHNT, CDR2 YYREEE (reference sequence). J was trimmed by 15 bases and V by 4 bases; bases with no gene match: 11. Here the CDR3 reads CASSPARDRADLHF. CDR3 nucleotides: TGTGCCAGCAGCCCAGCCCGGGACAGGGCTGACCTCCACTTT.

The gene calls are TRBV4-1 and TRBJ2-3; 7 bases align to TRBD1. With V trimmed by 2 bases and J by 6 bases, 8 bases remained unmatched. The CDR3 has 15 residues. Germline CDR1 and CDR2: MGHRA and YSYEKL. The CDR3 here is CASSQYWGQQDTQYF. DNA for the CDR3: TGCGCCAGCAGCCAATACTGGGGACAGCAGGATACGCAGTATTTT.

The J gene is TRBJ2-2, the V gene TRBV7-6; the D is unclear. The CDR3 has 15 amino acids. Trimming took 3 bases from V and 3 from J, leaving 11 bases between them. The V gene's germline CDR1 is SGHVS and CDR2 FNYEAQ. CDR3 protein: CASSFDAADTGELFF. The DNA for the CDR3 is TGTGCCAGCAGCTTCGACGCAGCCGACACCGGGGAGCTGTTTTTT.

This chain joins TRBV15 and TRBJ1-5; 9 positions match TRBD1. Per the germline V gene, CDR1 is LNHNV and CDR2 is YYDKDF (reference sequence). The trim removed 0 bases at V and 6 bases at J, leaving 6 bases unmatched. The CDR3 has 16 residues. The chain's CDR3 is CATSRDRGTGPQPQHF. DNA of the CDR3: TGTGCCACCAGCAGAGATAGGGGGACAGGGCCTCAGCCCCAGCATTTT.

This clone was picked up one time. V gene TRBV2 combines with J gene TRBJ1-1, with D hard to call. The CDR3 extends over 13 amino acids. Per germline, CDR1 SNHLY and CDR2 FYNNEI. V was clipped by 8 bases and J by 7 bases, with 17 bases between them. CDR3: CASPTRGVVEAFF. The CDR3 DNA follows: TGTGCCAGCCCGACCCGGGGAGTGGTTGAAGCTTTCTTT.

The CDR3: CASHGENIQYF. The CDR3 bases are TGTGCCTCACACGGGGAAAACATTCAGTACTTC. The chain recombines TRBV6-5 with TRBJ2-4; weak D call: TRBD2 (5 bases). Trimming stripped 11 bases from V and 5 bases from J, with 10 bases between. The CDR3 consists of 11 residues. Germline CDR1 MNHEY, CDR2 SVGAGI.

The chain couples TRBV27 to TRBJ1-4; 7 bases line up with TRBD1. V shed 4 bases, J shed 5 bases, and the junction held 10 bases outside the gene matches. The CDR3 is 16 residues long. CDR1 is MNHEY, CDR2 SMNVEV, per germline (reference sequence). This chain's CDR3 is CASSSADRARNEKLFF. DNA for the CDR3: TGTGCCAGCAGTTCCGCCGACAGGGCCCGAAATGAAAAACTGTTTTTT.

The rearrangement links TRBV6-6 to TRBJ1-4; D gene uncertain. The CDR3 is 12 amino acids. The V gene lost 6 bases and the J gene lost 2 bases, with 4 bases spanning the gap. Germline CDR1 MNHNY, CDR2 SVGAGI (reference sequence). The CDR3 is CASRGTNEKLFF. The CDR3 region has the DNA TGTGCCAGCAGGGGGACTAATGAAAAACTGTTTTTT.

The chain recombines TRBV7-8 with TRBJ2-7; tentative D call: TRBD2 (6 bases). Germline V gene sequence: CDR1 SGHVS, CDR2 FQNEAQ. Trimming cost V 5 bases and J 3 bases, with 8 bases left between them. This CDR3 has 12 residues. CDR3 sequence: CASSRGLYEQYF. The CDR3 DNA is TGTGCCAGCAGCCGGGGACTCTACGAGCAGTACTTC.

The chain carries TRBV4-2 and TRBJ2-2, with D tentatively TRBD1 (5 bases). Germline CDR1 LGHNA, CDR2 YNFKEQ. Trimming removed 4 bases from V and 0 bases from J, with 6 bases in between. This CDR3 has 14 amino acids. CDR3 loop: CASSPDTNTGELFF. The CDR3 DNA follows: TGTGCCAGCAGCCCGGACACGAACACCGGGGAGCTGTTTTTT.

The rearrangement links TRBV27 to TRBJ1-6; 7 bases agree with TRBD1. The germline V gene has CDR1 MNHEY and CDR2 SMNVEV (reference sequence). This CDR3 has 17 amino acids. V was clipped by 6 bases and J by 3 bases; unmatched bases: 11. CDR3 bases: TGTGCCAGCAGCTATTCCGTCGGGACAGACTATAATTCACCCCTCCACTTT. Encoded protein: CASSYSVGTDYNSPLHF.

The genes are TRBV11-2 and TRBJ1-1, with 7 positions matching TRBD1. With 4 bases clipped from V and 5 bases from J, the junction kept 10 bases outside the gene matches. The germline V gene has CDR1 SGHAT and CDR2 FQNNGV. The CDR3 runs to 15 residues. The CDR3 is CASSSRRTGLTEAFF. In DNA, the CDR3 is TGTGCCAGCAGCTCTCGAAGGACAGGCCTTACTGAAGCTTTCTTT. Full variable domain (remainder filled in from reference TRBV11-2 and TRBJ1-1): EAGVAQSPRYKIIEKRQSVAFWCNPISGHATLYWYQQILGQGPKLLIQFQNNGVVDDSQLPKDRFSAERLKGVDSTLKIQPAKLEDSAVYLCASSSRRTGLTEAFFGQGTRLTVV.

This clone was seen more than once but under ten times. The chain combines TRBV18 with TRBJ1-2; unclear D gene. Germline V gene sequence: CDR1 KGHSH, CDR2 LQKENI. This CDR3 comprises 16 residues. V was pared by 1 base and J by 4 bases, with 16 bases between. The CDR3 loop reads CASSPQEGSRGYGYTF. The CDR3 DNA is TGTGCCAGCTCACCACAGGAAGGGTCAAGAGGCTATGGCTACACCTTC. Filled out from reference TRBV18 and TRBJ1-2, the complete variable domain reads NAGVMQNPRHLVRRRGQEARLRCSPMKGHSHVYWYRQLPEEGLKFMVYLQKENIIDESGMPKERFSAEFPKEGPSILRIQQVVRGDSAAYFCASSPQEGSRGYGYTFGSGTRLTVV.

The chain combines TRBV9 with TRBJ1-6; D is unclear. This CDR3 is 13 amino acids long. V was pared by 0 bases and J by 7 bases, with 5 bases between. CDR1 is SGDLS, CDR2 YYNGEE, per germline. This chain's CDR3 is CASSVAGNSPLHF. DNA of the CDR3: TGTGCCAGCAGCGTAGCCGGGAATTCACCCCTCCACTTT.

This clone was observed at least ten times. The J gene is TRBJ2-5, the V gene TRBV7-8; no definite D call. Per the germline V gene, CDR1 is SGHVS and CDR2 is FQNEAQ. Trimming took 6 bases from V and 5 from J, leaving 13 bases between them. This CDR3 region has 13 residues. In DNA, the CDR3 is TGTGCCAGCAGTGGTGGTCCTGGGGAGACCCAGTACTTC. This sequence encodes CASSGGPGETQYF.